Reported below is one TCR beta chain. The sample belongs to a study of blood T cell repertoires in COVID-19. Across the whole study: The United States, Italy and Spain provided the acute and convalescent COVID-19 samples. T cells, B-cell-depleted T cells, or PBMCs supplied cDNA or gDNA.

J lost 2 bases, V lost 4 bases, and 2 bases had no gene match. CDR1 SGHRS and CDR2 YFSETQ come from the germline V gene. CDR3 length: 13 residues. The authors' processing: Nucleated cell counts were estimated from reference gene primer amplification. Profiling relied on immunoSEQ multiplex PCR, and the TCRdb table lists in-frame clones only, not all of them. V, J and clone size are those of that table, while D and trimming were read from the DNA. The sample includes fewer than 80,000 clones, 89% of them seen just once. The genes are TRBV5-1 and TRBJ2-7; 8 nucleotides match TRBD1. The clonotype originates from a woman between 50 and 59 years old with active COVID-19. The sequenced sample was peripheral blood. The CDR3 coding sequence is TGCGCCAGCAGCCTGACAGGGGCCTACGAGCAGTACTTC. It is translated as CASSLTGAYEQYF. Using reference TRBV5-1 and TRBJ2-7 for the parts outside the CDR3, the full variable domain is KAGVTQTPRYLIKTRGQQVTLSCSPISGHRSVSWYQQTPGQGLQFLFEYFSETQRNKGNFPGRFSGRQFSNSRSEMNVSTLELGDSALYLCASSLTGAYEQYFGPGTRLTVT.